The clone carrying this T cell receptor (beta chain) turned up a few times. This entry is derived from a study of human T cells and chemical hapten exposure. Overall study: A roughly 2 cm by roughly 2 cm inner upper arm patch received 2% DPC for sensitization.

Single cDNA molecules in the library carried unique molecular identifiers attached during preparation. MiXCR, applied by TCRdb to the RACE reads, yields one record per CDR3 protein. The sample has hundreds of thousands of distinct CDR3 sequences, around 6% seen once; the top ten hold about 5.6%. Described time point: patch test 2, 6 weeks after DPC sensitization. Treatment reported: therapeutic diphenylcyclopropenone sensitization with weekly scalp DPC. Samples of blood were obtained prior to the application of each patch test. The CDR3 covers 14 residues. Germline V gene sequence: CDR1 SNHLY, CDR2 FYNNEI. V was pared by 10 bases and J by 3 bases, with 18 bases between.

The clonotype originates from a young woman with alopecia areata. Some clones in this sample may be carry-over from other donors' samples. The chain couples TRBV2 to TRBJ1-1; D gene ambiguous. Here the sequenced sample was whole blood, taken in connection with sensitization to the hapten diphenylcyclopropenone (DPC). In DNA form, the CDR3 reads TGTGCCATCCGTACAGTGGGCAGGCACACTGAAGCTTTCTTT. This gives the protein CAIRTVGRHTEAFF.